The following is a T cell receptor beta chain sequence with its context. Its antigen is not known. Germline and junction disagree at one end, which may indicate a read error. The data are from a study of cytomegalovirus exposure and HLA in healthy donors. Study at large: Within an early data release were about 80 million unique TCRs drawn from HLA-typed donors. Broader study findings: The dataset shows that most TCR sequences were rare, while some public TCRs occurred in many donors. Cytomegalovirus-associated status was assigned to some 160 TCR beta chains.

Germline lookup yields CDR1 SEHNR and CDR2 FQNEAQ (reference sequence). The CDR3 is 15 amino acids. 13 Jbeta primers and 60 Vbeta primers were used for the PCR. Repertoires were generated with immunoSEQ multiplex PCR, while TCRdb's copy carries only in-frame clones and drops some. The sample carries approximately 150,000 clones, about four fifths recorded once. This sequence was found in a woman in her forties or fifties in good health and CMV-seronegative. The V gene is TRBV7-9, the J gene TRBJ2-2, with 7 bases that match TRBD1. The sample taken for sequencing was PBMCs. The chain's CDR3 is CSSRQGIGNTGELFF. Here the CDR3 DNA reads TGTTCCAGCAGACAGGGAATCGGCAACACCGGGGAGCTGTTTTTT.